The 15 T cell receptor beta chains given below trace back to one sample, sequenced in a study of CD8+CD57+ T cells in acquired aplastic anemia. The TCR beta profiling, which covered VDJ combination and CDR3 sequence, was carried out using genomic DNA as the template. TCRdb fed the reads into MiXCR, producing one record per CDR3 protein. Of about 220,000 distinct CDR3 sequences listed, around half are singletons. CD8+CD57+ cell expansion had been shown by flow cytometry in patients chosen for sequencing. Sequencing was carried out using sorted CD4+, CD8+, or CD8+CD57+ T cells (not recorded which) from PBMCs. Source of these receptors: a human donor with aplastic anemia.

The chain uses TRBV25-1 and TRBJ1-1; tentative D call: TRBD1 (5 bases). Germline CDR1 MGHDK, CDR2 SYGVNS. The V end was cut by 6 bases, the J end by 3 bases, with 20 bases between. The CDR3 consists of 16 residues. CDR3 sequence reads: CASSQRGRNTYTEAFF. The CDR3 DNA reads TGTGCCAGCAGCCAGAGGGGACGAAATACGTACACTGAAGCTTTCTTT.

Ten or more counts support this clonotype. V usage is TRBV4-2 and J usage is TRBJ2-3; D is undetermined. Germline V gene data show CDR1 as LGHNA and CDR2 as YNFKEQ. This CDR3 has 14 residues. V was clipped by 0 bases and J by 2 bases, with 6 bases between them. The CDR3 bases are TGTGCCAGCAGCCAAGAGGTCTTCACAGATACGCAGTATTTT. It specifies CASSQEVFTDTQYF.

This clonotype was seen at least ten times. The CDR3 bases are TGTGCCAGCAGCGGGACCGGGACTAGCACCTACGAGCAGTACTTC. This encodes CASSGTGTSTYEQYF. This chain joins TRBV9 and TRBJ2-7; 9 bases are shared with TRBD2. The length of the CDR3 is 15 residues. V lost 3 bases to trimming and J lost 2 bases; unmatched junction nucleotides: 6. The germline gives CDR1 SGDLS, CDR2 YYNGEE. Supplemented by reference TRBV9 and TRBJ2-7, the full variable domain reads DSGVTQTPKHLITATGQRVTLRCSPRSGDLSVYWYQQSLDQGLQFLIQYYNGEERAKGNILERFSAQQFPDLHSELNLSSLELGDSALYFCASSGTGTSTYEQYFGPGTRLTVT.

The chain has TRBV5-6 and TRBJ1-1; D possibly corresponds to TRBD1 (5 bases). CDR1 SGHDT and CDR2 YYEEEE come from the germline V gene. CDR3 size: 13 residues. Between the trimmed V and J ends, which lost 0 bases and 6 bases, there was a span of 9 bases. The DNA of the CDR3 is TGTGCCAGCAGCTTGGCGGGGCCATCTGAAGCTTTCTTT. Translation gives CASSLAGPSEAFF.

Note on this clonotype: At one boundary the junction diverges from the germline segment, which might be a read error. The V gene is TRBV20-1, the J gene TRBJ1-4; maybe TRBD1 (5 bases). Germline V CDR1 and CDR2: DFQATT, SNEGSKA (reference sequence). The CDR3 covers 13 residues. CDR3 in amino acids: CSARSLAGEKLLF. CDR3 nucleotides: TGCAGTGCTAGGTCCCTGGCGGGGGAAAAACTGCTTTTT.

The CDR3 region has the DNA TGTGCCTGGAGTGTAGCAGCCGATGGCTACACCTTC. Protein: CAWSVAADGYTF. The chain employs TRBV30 and TRBJ1-2; D not certain. Per the germline V gene, CDR1 is GTSNPN and CDR2 is SVGIG (reference sequence). This CDR3 region has 12 residues. V was shortened by 0 bases and J by 6 bases, with 8 bases between the two germline ends.

This clonotype occurred many times. The rearrangement links TRBV9 to TRBJ1-2; D is uncertain. V lost 3 bases and J 4 bases, leaving 13 bases between the germline ends. The CDR3 is 14 residues long. CDR1 and CDR2 (germline): SGDLS, YYNGEE. Written as DNA, the CDR3 is TGTGCCAGCAGCGGATGGAGGAATTCCTATGGCTACACCTTC. As protein: CASSGWRNSYGYTF.

The CDR3 DNA reads as TGTGCCAGCAGTTGGACTCTCCAAGAGACCCAGTACTTC. Translated, it gives CASSWTLQETQYF. The V call is TRBV6-5, the J call TRBJ2-5, with a tentative D call TRBD2 (5 bases). The germline V gene encodes CDR1 MNHEY and CDR2 SVGAGI. V was pared by 4 bases and J by 1 base, with 7 bases between. This CDR3 spans 13 amino acids.

The V gene is TRBV5-4, the J gene TRBJ1-1; the D gene is possibly TRBD1 (6 bases). The CDR3 loop spans 15 amino acids. Looked up from germline, CDR1 is SGHNT and CDR2 is YYREEE (reference sequence). V was shortened by 7 bases and J by 1 base, with 17 bases between the two germline ends. The chain's CDR3 is CASRQMGAENTEAFF. CDR3 bases: TGTGCCAGCCGACAGATGGGGGCAGAGAACACTGAAGCTTTCTTT.

This clonotype was recorded many times. The V call is TRBV2, the J call TRBJ1-3; D unclear. Germline V gene lookup returns CDR1 SNHLY and CDR2 FYNNEI. The CDR3 is made up of 12 amino acids. V shed 3 bases and J shed 8 bases, with 8 bases lying between them. The CDR3 coding sequence is TGTGCCAGCAGTGATCGGCGGGACACCATATATTTT. Its protein product is CASSDRRDTIYF.

The chain combines TRBV24-1 with TRBJ1-2; the D gene is possibly TRBD1 (5 bases). The CDR3 extends over 13 amino acids. Germline CDR1 is KGHDR and CDR2 is SFDVKD. V was cut by 5 bases and J by 9 bases, with 15 bases left in between. CDR3 loop: CATSGAGLDRYTF. The CDR3 DNA follows: TGTGCCACCAGTGGTGCGGGGCTGGATCGCTACACCTTC.

The V and J genes are TRBV5-1 and TRBJ1-3; 7 bases align to TRBD1. This CDR3 region has 15 residues. Germline values: CDR1 SGHRS, CDR2 YFSETQ. The J segment lost 2 bases and the V segment lost 5 bases, leaving 7 bases of the junction unmatched. CDR3 DNA: TGCGCCAGCAGGACTGCAGGGGGAGCTGGAAACACCATATATTTT. Protein: CASRTAGGAGNTIYF. The full variable domain, its missing parts supplied by reference TRBV5-1 and TRBJ1-3, is KAGVTQTPRYLIKTRGQQVTLSCSPISGHRSVSWYQQTPGQGLQFLFEYFSETQRNKGNFPGRFSGRQFSNSRSEMNVSTLELGDSALYLCASRTAGGAGNTIYFGEGSWLTVV.

This clonotype came up many times. The rearrangement uses TRBV7-8 and TRBJ1-5; D unclear. The V end lost 5 bases, the J end lost 0 bases, and 11 bases lay between the germline ends. Germline V lookup: CDR1 SGHVS, CDR2 FQNEAQ. This CDR3 contains 15 residues. In DNA, the CDR3 is TGTGCCAGCAGCGCCGCTGGGTATAGCAATCAGCCCCAGCATTTT. It specifies CASSAAGYSNQPQHF.

The V call is TRBV3-1, the J call TRBJ1-2; no reliable D call. V was clipped by 0 bases and J by 5 bases, with 13 bases between them. The germline V gene encodes CDR1 LGHDT and CDR2 YNNKEL (reference sequence). This CDR3 spans 15 amino acids. CDR3 sequence reads: CASSQEVRHGYGYTF. CDR3 DNA: TGTGCCAGCAGCCAAGAAGTAAGGCATGGGTATGGCTACACCTTC.

In this sample, this clonotype turned up a few times. The chain employs TRBV28 and TRBJ1-1; no definite D call. V shed 5 bases and J shed 3 bases, with 7 bases lying between them. The CDR3 consists of 12 residues. The germline V gene has CDR1 MDHEN and CDR2 SYDVKM. CDR3 residues: CASSPMYTEAFF. CDR3 DNA: TGTGCCAGCAGTCCCATGTACACTGAAGCTTTCTTT.